The text below deals with one T cell receptor (beta chain). Its antigen is unknown. The sample is drawn from a study of identical twins. Study-wide findings and caveats: Invariant cells of the MAIT and iNKT types might have partly distorted the zero-insertion analyses.

Each CDR3 protein is one row after TCRdb ran MiXCR on the 5' RACE reads. The profile covers more than 1.5 million distinct CDR3 sequences, with more than 30% appearing a single time and more than 0.25% taken by the ten largest. The CDR3 extends over 14 amino acids. The clonotype was recovered from a newborn girl in good health. The sequenced material came from cord blood. The chain couples TRBV12-3 or TRBV12-4 to TRBJ2-2, with D perhaps being TRBD1 or TRBD2 (5 bases each). The chain's CDR3 is CAAGSGANTGELFF. The CDR3 DNA reads as TGTGCAGCAGGGAGCGGCGCGAACACCGGGGAGCTGTTTTTT.